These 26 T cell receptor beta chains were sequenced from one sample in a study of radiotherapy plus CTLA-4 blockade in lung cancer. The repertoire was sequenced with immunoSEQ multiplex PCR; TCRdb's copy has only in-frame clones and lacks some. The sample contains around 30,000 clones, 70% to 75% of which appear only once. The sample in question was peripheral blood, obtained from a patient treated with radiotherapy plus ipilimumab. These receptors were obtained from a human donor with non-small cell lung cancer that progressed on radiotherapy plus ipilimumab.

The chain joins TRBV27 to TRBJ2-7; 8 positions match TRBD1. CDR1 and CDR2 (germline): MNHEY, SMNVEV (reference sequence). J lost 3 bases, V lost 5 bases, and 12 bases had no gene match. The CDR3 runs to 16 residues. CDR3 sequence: CASSPSTGEAIYEQYF. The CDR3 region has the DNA TGTGCCAGCAGTCCCTCGACAGGGGAGGCAATCTACGAGCAGTACTTC.

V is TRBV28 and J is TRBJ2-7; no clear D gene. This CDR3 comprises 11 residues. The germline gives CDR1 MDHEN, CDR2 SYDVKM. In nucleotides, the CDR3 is TGTAAGACCGGGTCGGGCTACGAGCAGTACTTC. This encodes CKTGSGYEQYF.

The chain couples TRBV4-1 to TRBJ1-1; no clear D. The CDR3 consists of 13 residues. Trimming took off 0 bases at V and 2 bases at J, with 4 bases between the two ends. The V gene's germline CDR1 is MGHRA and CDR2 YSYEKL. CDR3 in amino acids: CASSQDRNTEAFF. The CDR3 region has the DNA TGCGCCAGCAGCCAAGACAGAAACACTGAAGCTTTCTTT.

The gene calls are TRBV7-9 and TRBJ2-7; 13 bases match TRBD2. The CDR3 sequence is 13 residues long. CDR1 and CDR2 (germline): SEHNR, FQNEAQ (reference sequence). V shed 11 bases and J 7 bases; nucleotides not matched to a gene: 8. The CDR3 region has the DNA TGTGCCGGCTCCGGACTAGCGGGAGATGAGCAGTACTTC. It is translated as CAGSGLAGDEQYF. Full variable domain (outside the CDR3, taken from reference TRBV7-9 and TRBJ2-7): DTGVSQNPRHKITKRGQNVTFRCDPISEHNRLYWYRQTLGQGPEFLTYFQNEAQLEKSRLLSDRFSAERPKGSFSTLEIQRTEQGDSAMYLCAGSGLAGDEQYFGPGTRLTVT.

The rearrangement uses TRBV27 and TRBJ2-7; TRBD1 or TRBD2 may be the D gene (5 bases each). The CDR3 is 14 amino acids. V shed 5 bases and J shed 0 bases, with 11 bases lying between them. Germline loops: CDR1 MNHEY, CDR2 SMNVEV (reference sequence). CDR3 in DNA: TGTGCCAGCAGTATCGGGGCAAGCTCCTACGAGCAGTACTTC. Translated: CASSIGASSYEQYF.

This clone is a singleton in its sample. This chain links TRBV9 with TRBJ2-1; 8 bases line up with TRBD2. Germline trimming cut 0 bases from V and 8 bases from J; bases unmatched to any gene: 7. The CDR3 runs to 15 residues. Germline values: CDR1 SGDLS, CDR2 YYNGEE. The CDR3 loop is CASSVGGRLTDEQFF. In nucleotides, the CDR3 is TGTGCCAGCAGCGTAGGCGGGAGGCTTACGGATGAGCAGTTCTTC.

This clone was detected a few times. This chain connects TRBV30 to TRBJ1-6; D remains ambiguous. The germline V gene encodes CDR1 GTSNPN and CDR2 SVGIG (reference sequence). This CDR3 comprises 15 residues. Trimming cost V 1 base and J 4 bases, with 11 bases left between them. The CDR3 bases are TGTGCCTGGAGTGGGTTGACCAGATATAATTCACCCCTCCACTTT. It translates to CAWSGLTRYNSPLHF. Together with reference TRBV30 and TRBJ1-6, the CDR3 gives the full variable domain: SQTIHQWPATLVQPVGSPLSLECTVEGTSNPNLYWYRQAAGRGLQLLFYSVGIGQISSEVPQNLSASRPQDRQFILSSKKLLLSDSGFYLCAWSGLTRYNSPLHFGNGTRLTVT.

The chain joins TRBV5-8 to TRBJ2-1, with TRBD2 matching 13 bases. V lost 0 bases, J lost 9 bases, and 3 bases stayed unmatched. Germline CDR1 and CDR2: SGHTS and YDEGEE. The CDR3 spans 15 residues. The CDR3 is CASSLGTSGSGEQFF. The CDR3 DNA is TGTGCCAGCAGCTTGGGGACTAGCGGGAGCGGTGAGCAGTTCTTC.

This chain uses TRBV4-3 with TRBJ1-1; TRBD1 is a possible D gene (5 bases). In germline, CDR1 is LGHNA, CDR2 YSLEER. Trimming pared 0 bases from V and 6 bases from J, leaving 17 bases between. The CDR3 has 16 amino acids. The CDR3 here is CASSQDGTGEVAEAFF. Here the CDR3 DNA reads TGCGCCAGCAGCCAAGATGGGACGGGGGAGGTGGCTGAAGCTTTCTTT.

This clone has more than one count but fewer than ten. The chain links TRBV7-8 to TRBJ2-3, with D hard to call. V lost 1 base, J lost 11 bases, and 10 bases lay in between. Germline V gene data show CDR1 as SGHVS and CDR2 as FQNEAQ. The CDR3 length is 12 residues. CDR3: CASSLEGPMQYF. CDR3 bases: TGTGCCAGCAGCTTAGAGGGCCCTATGCAGTATTTT.

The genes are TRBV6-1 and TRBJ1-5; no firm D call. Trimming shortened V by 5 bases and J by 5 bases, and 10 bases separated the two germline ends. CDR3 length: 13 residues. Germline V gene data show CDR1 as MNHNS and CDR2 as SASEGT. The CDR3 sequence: CASSLGWDQPQHF. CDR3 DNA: TGTGCCAGCAGTTTGGGATGGGATCAGCCCCAGCATTTT.

CDR3 region: CASSLEGGSGNEQFF. Here the CDR3 DNA reads TGCGCCAGCAGCTTGGAAGGCGGGAGTGGAAATGAGCAGTTCTTC. The chain couples TRBV5-1 to TRBJ2-1, with TRBD2 identical over 7 bases. This CDR3 is built from 15 residues. The trim removed 0 bases at V and 7 bases at J, leaving 7 bases unmatched. Germline CDR1 SGHRS, CDR2 YFSETQ. Supplemented by reference TRBV5-1 and TRBJ2-1, the full variable domain reads KAGVTQTPRYLIKTRGQQVTLSCSPISGHRSVSWYQQTPGQGLQFLFEYFSETQRNKGNFPGRFSGRQFSNSRSEMNVSTLELGDSALYLCASSLEGGSGNEQFFGPGTRLTVL.

CDR3 in amino acids: CASSRAESQFF. DNA of the CDR3: TGTGCCAGCAGCCGGGCTGAATCCCAGTTCTTC. The chain links TRBV7-2 to TRBJ2-1; no reliable D call. The V gene lost 5 bases and the J gene lost 13 bases, with 12 bases spanning the gap. Looked up from germline, CDR1 is SGHTA and CDR2 is FQGNSA. The CDR3 has 11 amino acids.

CDR3 DNA sequence: TGTGCCAGCACCTCGACCGGGACAGGGACCGGGGAGCTGTTTTTT. Translation gives CASTSTGTGTGELFF. This chain links TRBV28 with TRBJ2-2; 9 bases line up with TRBD1. The CDR3 runs to 15 residues. V was pared by 7 bases and J by 5 bases, with 8 bases of the junction left unmatched. Germline CDR1 and CDR2: MDHEN and SYDVKM. Using reference TRBV28 and TRBJ2-2 for the parts outside the CDR3, the full variable domain is DVKVTQSSRYLVKRTGEKVFLECVQDMDHENMFWYRQDPGLGLRLIYFSYDVKMKEKGDIPEGYSVSREKKERFSLILESASTNQTSMYLCASTSTGTGTGELFFGEGSRLTVL.

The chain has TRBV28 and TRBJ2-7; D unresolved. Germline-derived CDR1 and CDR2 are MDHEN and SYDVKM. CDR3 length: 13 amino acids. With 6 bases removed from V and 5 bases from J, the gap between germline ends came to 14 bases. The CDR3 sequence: CASRGSGFDEQYF. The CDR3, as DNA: TGTGCCAGCAGGGGCTCAGGTTTTGACGAGCAGTACTTC.

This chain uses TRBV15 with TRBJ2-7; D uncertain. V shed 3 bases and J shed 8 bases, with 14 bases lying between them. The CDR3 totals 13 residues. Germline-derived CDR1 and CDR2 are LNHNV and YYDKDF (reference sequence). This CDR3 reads CATSRPIVGKQYF. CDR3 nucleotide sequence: TGTGCCACCAGCAGGCCCATAGTGGGTAAGCAGTACTTC. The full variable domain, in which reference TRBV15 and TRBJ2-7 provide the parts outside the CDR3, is DAMVIQNPRYQVTQFGKPVTLSCSQTLNHNVMYWYQQKSSQAPKLLFHYYDKDFNNEADTPDNFQSRRPNTSFCFLDIRSPGLGDTAMYLCATSRPIVGKQYFGPGTRLTVT.

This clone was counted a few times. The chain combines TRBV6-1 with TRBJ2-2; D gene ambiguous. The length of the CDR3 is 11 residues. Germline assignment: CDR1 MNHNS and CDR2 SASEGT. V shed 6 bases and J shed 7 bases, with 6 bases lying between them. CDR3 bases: TGTGCCAGCAGGTTCGGCGGGGAGCTGTTTTTT. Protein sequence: CASRFGGELFF.

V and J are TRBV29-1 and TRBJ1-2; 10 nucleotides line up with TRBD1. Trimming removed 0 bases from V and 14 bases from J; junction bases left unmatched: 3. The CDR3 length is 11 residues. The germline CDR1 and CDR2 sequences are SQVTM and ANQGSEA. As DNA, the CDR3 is TGCAGCGTTGAAGACGACAGGGGGCCTACCTTC. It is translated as CSVEDDRGPTF.

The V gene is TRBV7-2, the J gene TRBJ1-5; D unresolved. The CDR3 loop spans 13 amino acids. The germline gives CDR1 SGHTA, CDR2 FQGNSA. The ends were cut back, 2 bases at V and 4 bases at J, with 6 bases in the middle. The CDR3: CASSLWENQPQHF. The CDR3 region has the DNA TGTGCCAGCAGCTTATGGGAGAATCAGCCCCAGCATTTT.

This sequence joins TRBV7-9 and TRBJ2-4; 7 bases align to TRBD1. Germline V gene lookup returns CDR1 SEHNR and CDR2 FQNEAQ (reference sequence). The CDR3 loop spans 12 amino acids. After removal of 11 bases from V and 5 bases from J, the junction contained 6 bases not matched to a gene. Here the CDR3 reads CARWDSQNIQYF. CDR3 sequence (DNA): TGTGCCCGCTGGGACAGCCAAAACATTCAGTACTTC.

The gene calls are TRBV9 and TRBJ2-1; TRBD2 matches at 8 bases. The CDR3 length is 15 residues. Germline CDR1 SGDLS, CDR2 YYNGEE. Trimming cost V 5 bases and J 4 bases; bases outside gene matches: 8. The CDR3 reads CASSRSGGLYNEQFF. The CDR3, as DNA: TGTGCCAGCAGTCGGAGCGGGGGTTTGTACAATGAGCAGTTCTTC. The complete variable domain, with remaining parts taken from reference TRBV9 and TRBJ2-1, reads DSGVTQTPKHLITATGQRVTLRCSPRSGDLSVYWYQQSLDQGLQFLIQYYNGEERAKGNILERFSAQQFPDLHSELNLSSLELGDSALYFCASSRSGGLYNEQFFGPGTRLTVL.

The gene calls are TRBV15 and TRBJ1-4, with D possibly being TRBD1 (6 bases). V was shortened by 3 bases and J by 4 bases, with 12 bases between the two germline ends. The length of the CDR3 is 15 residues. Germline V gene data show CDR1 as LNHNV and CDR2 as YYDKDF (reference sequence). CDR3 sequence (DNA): TGTGCCACCAGCAGGGACAGACAGCTTAATGAAAAACTGTTTTTT. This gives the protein CATSRDRQLNEKLFF.

The CDR3 DNA reads TGTGCCAGCAGCCCGGGACAGGTGTACAATGAGCAGTTCTTC. As protein: CASSPGQVYNEQFF. The genes are TRBV7-3 and TRBJ2-1, with 8 bases that match TRBD1. With V trimmed by 5 bases and J by 4 bases, 4 bases remained unmatched. This CDR3 has 14 amino acids. Germline CDR1 reads SGHTA; CDR2 reads FQGTGA.

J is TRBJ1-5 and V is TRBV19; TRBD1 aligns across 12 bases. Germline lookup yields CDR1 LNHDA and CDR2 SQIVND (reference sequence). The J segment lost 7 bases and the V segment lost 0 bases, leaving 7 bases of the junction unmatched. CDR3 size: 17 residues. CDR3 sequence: CASSIDGTGGWVQPQHF. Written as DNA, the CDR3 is TGTGCCAGTAGTATAGACGGGACAGGGGGCTGGGTACAGCCCCAGCATTTT.

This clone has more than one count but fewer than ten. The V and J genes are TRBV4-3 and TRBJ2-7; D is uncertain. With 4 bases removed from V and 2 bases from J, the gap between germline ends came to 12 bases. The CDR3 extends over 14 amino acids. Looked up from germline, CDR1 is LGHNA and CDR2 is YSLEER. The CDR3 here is CASSPSLGTYEQYF. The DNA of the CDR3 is TGCGCCAGCAGCCCTTCCCTAGGGACCTACGAGCAGTACTTC.

The CDR3 nucleotides are TGTGCCAGCAGCCTACCACCCGGAGCGGGGGGTGCCACCGGGGAGCTGTTTTTT. It yields the protein CASSLPPGAGGATGELFF. The chain has TRBV5-4 and TRBJ2-2, with 9 bases matching TRBD2. The CDR3 covers 18 residues. In germline, CDR1 is SGHNT, CDR2 YYREEE (reference sequence). The V segment lost 4 bases and the J segment 4 bases; nucleotides outside the gene matches: 14.